Listed here is a single TCR beta chain. TCRdb's table, derived via immunoSEQ multiplex PCR, lists solely in-frame clones and lacks some. The sample includes some 83,000 clones, 93% seen only once; the top ten take 0.41%. This record comes from a study of technical replicates of blood from a handful of donors. Germline-derived CDR1 and CDR2 are SGHTA and FQGTGA. The CDR3 loop spans 17 amino acids. V lost 1 base and J lost 4; bases outside the gene matches: 9. The V gene is TRBV7-3, the J gene TRBJ2-1; 8 nucleotides line up with TRBD1. The source of this sequence is a human donor in good health. The sample taken for sequencing was T cells isolated from PBMCs. The CDR3 sequence: CASSLNSIGDRYNEQFF. The CDR3 DNA sequence: TGTGCCAGCAGCTTAAATTCCATAGGGGACAGGTACAATGAGCAGTTCTTC.